Shown below are 19 T cell receptor beta chains from a single sample sequenced in a study of T cell clones after liver transplantation. Produced via immunoSEQ multiplex PCR; TCRdb's table is partial and in-frame only. The repertoire has about 1,100 clones, approximately 40% of them found once; the top ten carry about 19%. The antigens these receptors bind are not known. Sequencing of dividing CFSE-low cells from the MLR defined alloreactive TCRbeta sequences. Sequenced material: CD4+ T cells from cultured PBMCs. All receptors derive from a human patient who received a liver transplant. Some T cells may be the graft donor's.

V gene TRBV7-2 combines with J gene TRBJ1-1; D perhaps matches TRBD1 (5 bases). Germline loops: CDR1 SGHTA, CDR2 FQGNSA. The V end lost 5 bases, the J end lost 1 base, and 11 bases lay between the germline ends. The CDR3 covers 14 residues. In DNA form, the CDR3 reads TGTGCCAGCAGCCCAGGGTCAGCGAACACTGAAGCTTTCTTT. Amino acid sequence: CASSPGSANTEAFF.

This clone is medium-sized. The chain carries TRBV2 and TRBJ2-7; the match to TRBD1 covers 8 bases. Unmatched junction bases numbered 3, after V lost 5 bases and J lost 0 bases. CDR3 length: 14 amino acids. Germline V gene sequence: CDR1 SNHLY, CDR2 FYNNEI. The CDR3 DNA is TGTGCCAGCAGTCGGGACAGGAGCTCCTACGAGCAGTACTTC. This encodes CASSRDRSSYEQYF.

The sample holds a few counts of this clone. This chain joins TRBV27 and TRBJ1-2; no clear D gene. The ends were cut back, 0 bases at V and 7 bases at J, with 15 bases in the middle. CDR1 is MNHEY, CDR2 SMNVEV, per germline (reference sequence). This CDR3 region has 15 residues. CDR3 nucleotides: TGTGCCAGCAGTTTATCTGCGATCGATCCCCTTGGCTACACCTTC. It encodes CASSLSAIDPLGYTF.

A single count supports this clone. V and J are TRBV23-1 and TRBJ2-3; no definite D call. TRBV23-1 carries the ORF label, with uncertain function. Trimming stripped 11 bases from V and 2 bases from J, with 20 bases between. The CDR3 spans 15 residues. CDR3 DNA sequence: TGCGCCCTACCACCACACCAGAATTACACAGATACGCAGTATTTT. Protein: CALPPHQNYTDTQYF.

A few counts support this clone. The V and J genes are TRBV28 and TRBJ1-1; D gene unclear. The CDR3 spans 13 residues. CDR1 and CDR2 from the germline V gene are MDHEN and SYDVKM. V lost 3 bases, J lost 4 bases, and 9 bases lay in between. Here the CDR3 reads CASSFSAGTEAFF. CDR3 bases: TGTGCCAGCAGTTTTTCGGCGGGCACTGAAGCTTTCTTT.

The chain combines TRBV5-1 with TRBJ1-3; the match to TRBD1 covers 7 bases. The CDR3 loop spans 14 amino acids. Trimming took 4 bases from V and 4 from J; bases not matched to a gene: 5. Germline loops: CDR1 SGHRS, CDR2 YFSETQ. CDR3 loop: CASSLGTAGNTIYF. The CDR3 coding sequence is TGCGCCAGCAGCCTCGGGACAGCCGGAAACACCATATATTTT.

J is TRBJ1-1 and V is TRBV18, with 7 bases that match TRBD1. Germline V lookup: CDR1 KGHSH, CDR2 LQKENI. CDR3 length equals 13 residues. V shed 8 bases and J 4 bases; nucleotides not matched to a gene: 7. CDR3 DNA: TGTGCCAGCCAACAGGGGCTGGGCACTGAAGCTTTCTTT. Its protein is CASQQGLGTEAFF.

This clone has more than one count but fewer than ten. This chain uses TRBV7-3 with TRBJ2-4; no firm D call. V lost 4 bases and J lost 9, with 13 bases in between. Germline V gene data show CDR1 as SGHTA and CDR2 as FQGTGA. The CDR3 is made up of 13 amino acids. CDR3 sequence reads: CASSSPQISIQYF. In nucleotides, the CDR3 is TGTGCCAGCAGCTCCCCCCAGATTTCCATTCAGTACTTC.

This chain connects TRBV11-3 to TRBJ2-3, with 7 bases matching TRBD2. This CDR3 comprises 15 residues. Germline CDR1 reads SGHNT; CDR2 reads YENEEA. J gave up 1 base and V 1 base, and 2 bases lay outside the gene matches. CDR3 residues: CASSLGTSGTDTQYF. CDR3 sequence (DNA): TGTGCCAGCAGCTTAGGGACTAGTGGCACAGATACGCAGTATTTT.

The chain combines TRBV6-1 with TRBJ2-1; D is undetermined. Trimming removed 6 bases at V and 0 bases at J, with 12 bases between. The CDR3 sequence is 15 residues long. Germline CDR1 and CDR2: MNHNS and SASEGT. CDR3 DNA sequence: TGTGCCAGCAGCTTTAGACCGAGCTCCTACAATGAGCAGTTCTTC. Translated: CASSFRPSSYNEQFF.

The V gene is TRBV6-6, the J gene TRBJ2-7; 7 bases align to TRBD1. The germline gives CDR1 MNHNY, CDR2 SVGAGI (reference sequence). Germline trimming cut 4 bases from V and 2 bases from J; bases unmatched to any gene: 8. CDR3 length equals 15 residues. Written as DNA, the CDR3 is TGTGCCAGCAGTTCAGCCGGGACAGCTCCCTACGAGCAGTACTTC. Translation gives CASSSAGTAPYEQYF.

The J gene is TRBJ2-3, the V gene TRBV11-3, with 8 bases fitting TRBD2. The J segment lost 5 bases and the V segment lost 4 bases, leaving 8 bases of the junction unmatched. The CDR3 extends over 15 amino acids. Germline values: CDR1 SGHNT, CDR2 YENEEA. CDR3 in amino acids: CASSWSGSSEDTQYF. The CDR3 DNA follows: TGTGCCAGCAGCTGGAGCGGGAGTTCTGAAGATACGCAGTATTTT.

This clone is labeled as large. V and J are TRBV6-1 and TRBJ2-3; D ambiguous. V was shortened by 2 bases and J by 5 bases, with 11 bases between the two germline ends. Germline CDR1 MNHNS, CDR2 SASEGT. This CDR3 has 14 amino acids. Here the CDR3 reads CASSERWGRDTQYF. The CDR3 DNA is TGTGCCAGCAGTGAAAGGTGGGGTCGAGATACGCAGTATTTT.

This clone appeared a single time. The chain uses TRBV28 and TRBJ2-5; TRBD1 agrees at 8 bases. Unmatched junction bases numbered 10, after V lost 6 bases and J lost 4 bases. Germline CDR1 and CDR2: MDHEN and SYDVKM. The CDR3 is made up of 15 amino acids. CDR3 protein: CASSQPQGAGETQYF. CDR3 in DNA: TGTGCCAGCAGCCAGCCGCAGGGGGCAGGAGAGACCCAGTACTTC.

The chain joins TRBV2 to TRBJ1-2; TRBD1 might be the D (6 bases). The V gene lost 5 bases and the J gene lost 5 bases, with 12 bases spanning the gap. Germline V gives CDR1 SNHLY, CDR2 FYNNEI. CDR3 length equals 13 residues. DNA of the CDR3: TGTGCCAGCAGTTTACAGGGAGCATATGGCTACACCTTC. It encodes CASSLQGAYGYTF.

Sample share makes this clone medium-sized. The CDR3 sequence: CASSQTVGTSFF. DNA for the CDR3: TGTGCCAGCAGCCAGACTGTCGGGACCAGCTTCTTT. The V call is TRBV14, the J call TRBJ1-1, with D maybe TRBD1 (5 bases). The V gene lost 3 bases and the J gene lost 14 bases, with 16 bases spanning the gap. The CDR3 has 12 amino acids. Looked up from germline, CDR1 is SGHDN and CDR2 is FVKESK.

This clone was seen only a few times. The J gene is TRBJ2-6, the V gene TRBV11-2; D not certain. The CDR3 length is 14 residues. V dropped 0 bases and J dropped 1 base, with 1 base sitting between them. CDR1 SGHAT and CDR2 FQNNGV come from the germline V gene. As DNA, the CDR3 is TGTGCCAGCAGCTTAGATTCTGGGGCCAACGTCCTGACTTTC. It encodes CASSLDSGANVLTF.

This clone has more than one count but fewer than ten. This chain connects TRBV7-8 to TRBJ2-4, with D unresolved. Germline assignment: CDR1 SGHVS and CDR2 FQNEAQ. The V end lost 1 base, the J end lost 6 bases, and 7 bases lay between the germline ends. The CDR3 has 13 residues. This CDR3 reads CASSLGSGNIQYF. In nucleotides, the CDR3 is TGTGCCAGCAGCTTAGGTTCAGGAAACATTCAGTACTTC.

This clone has a handful of counts. At one boundary the junction diverges from the germline segment, which might be a read error. The chain links TRBV11-3 to TRBJ1-1, with a weak D call TRBD1 (6 bases). This CDR3 is built from 14 residues. The germline V gene has CDR1 SGHNT and CDR2 YENEEA. CDR3 bases: TGTGCCAGCAGCATAGACAGGACAAGACTCCAAGCTTTCTTT. Amino acid sequence: CASSIDRTRLQAFF.